Shown below are 20 T cell receptor beta chains from a single sample sequenced in a study of T cells in Graves' hyperthyroidism and ophthalmopathy (dated by TCRdb to between 2019 and 2020). The library relied on multiplex PCR. The sample was run on an Illumina HiSeq 2000. Amplification of TCR beta CDR3 regions was carried out from RNA transcripts. For the first round of RT-PCR on the TCR CDR3, the HTBI primer set was used together with the Qiagen OneStep RT-PCR kit. TCRdb trimmed the raw reads at Q25, called clones with MiXCR and kept productive beta chains. Every distinct CDR3 protein forms one entry, paired with its most common genes and DNA. Counted in this sample were nearly 750,000 distinct CDR3 sequences; roughly a third of them appeared once. The biggest ten clones account for more than 25% of the sample. Sequencing was carried out using blood. The receptors shown here come from a woman aged 40 to 50 with Graves' hyperthyroidism.

This clonotype has a single count. The genes are TRBV11-2 and TRBJ1-2, with D unclear. The V gene lost 2 bases and the J gene lost 8 bases, with 9 bases spanning the gap. The CDR3 covers 12 residues. CDR1 SGHAT and CDR2 FQNNGV come from the germline V gene. CDR3 nucleotide sequence: TGTGCCAGCAGCTTAATCGGGAAAGGCTACACCTTC. Translation: CASSLIGKGYTF.

There are many counts of this clonotype. The rearrangement joins TRBV29-1 to TRBJ1-1; weak D call: TRBD1 (6 bases). The germline CDR1 and CDR2 sequences are SQVTM and ANQGSEA. CDR3 length equals 13 residues. Trimming pared 2 bases from V and 4 bases from J, leaving 11 bases between. CDR3 region: CSVEQGRSTEAFF. CDR3 bases: TGCAGCGTTGAACAGGGGCGGTCCACTGAAGCTTTCTTT. The full variable domain, its missing parts supplied by reference TRBV29-1 and TRBJ1-1, is SAVISQKPSRDICQRGTSLTIQCQVDSQVTMMFWYRQQPGQSLTLIATANQGSEATYESGFVIDKFPISRPNLTFSTLTVSNMSPEDSSIYLCSVEQGRSTEAFFGQGTRLTVV.

This clonotype appeared many times. V and J are TRBV15 and TRBJ1-4, with 11 nucleotides matching TRBD1. Looked up from germline, CDR1 is LNHNV and CDR2 is YYDKDF (reference sequence). The CDR3 is made up of 17 amino acids. Trimming at V came to 1 base and at J to 5 bases, leaving 6 bases not matched to a gene. DNA for the CDR3: TGTGCCACCAGCAGAGGCCGGACAGGGGGCGTAAATGAAAAACTGTTTTTT. Translated, it gives CATSRGRTGGVNEKLFF.

The chain uses TRBV7-9 and TRBJ1-1, with D unresolved. Germline V gives CDR1 SEHNR, CDR2 FQNEAQ (reference sequence). The germline V and J ends were trimmed by 1 base and 7 bases, with 10 bases remaining between them. This CDR3 contains 13 residues. This CDR3 reads CASSLEPTIEAFF. DNA of the CDR3: TGTGCCAGCAGCTTAGAACCGACAATTGAAGCTTTCTTT.

A remark on this clonotype: A much larger clone lies a single base off, so this may be a read error. The chain couples TRBV2 to TRBJ1-1, with a weak D call TRBD1 (6 bases). The germline CDR1 and CDR2 sequences are SNHLY and FYNNEI. There are 15 residues in the CDR3. Trimming took 1 base from V and 4 from J, leaving 13 bases between them. CDR3 nucleotides: TGTGCCAGCAGTGAAGTACAGGGCAGGAGCACTGAAGCTTTCTTT. It specifies CASSEVQGRSTEAFF. Full variable domain (rest looked up from reference TRBV2 and TRBJ1-1): EPEVTQTPSHQVTQMGQEVILRCVPISNHLYFYWYRQILGQKVEFLVSFYNNEISEKSEIFDDQFSVERPDGSNFTLKIRSTKLEDSAMYFCASSEVQGRSTEAFFGQGTRLTVV.

This clonotype turned up a few times. The genes are TRBV29-1 and TRBJ1-4; tentative D call: TRBD1 (6 bases). Trimming took 7 bases from V and 8 from J, leaving 17 bases between them. This CDR3 region has 13 residues. Germline-derived CDR1 and CDR2 are SQVTM and ANQGSEA. CDR3 nucleotides: TGCAGCGCCCTAACAGGGAGTAGGGAAAAACTGTTTTTT. This gives the protein CSALTGSREKLFF.

The sample holds a few counts of this clonotype. The chain carries TRBV6-1 and TRBJ2-5; the D gene is possibly TRBD1 (6 bases). Germline V gene data show CDR1 as MNHNS and CDR2 as SASEGT. V was trimmed by 1 base and J by 7 bases, leaving 13 bases between them. The CDR3 contains 14 residues. The DNA for the CDR3 is TGTGCCAGCAGTGAAGGGGGGCCGCTCGGGACCCAGTACTTC. This encodes CASSEGGPLGTQYF.

The CDR3 bases are TGTGCCAGCAGCTTAGACAGGGAGGGGTACGAGCAGTACTTC. As protein: CASSLDREGYEQYF. V and J are TRBV28 and TRBJ2-7, with D perhaps matching TRBD1 or TRBD2 (7 bases each). The CDR3 runs to 14 residues. The germline gives CDR1 MDHEN, CDR2 SYDVKM. Trimming cost V 6 bases and J 4 bases, with 16 bases left between them. The full variable domain, in which reference TRBV28 and TRBJ2-7 provide the parts outside the CDR3, is DVKVTQSSRYLVKRTGEKVFLECVQDMDHENMFWYRQDPGLGLRLIYFSYDVKMKEKGDIPEGYSVSREKKERFSLILESASTNQTSMYLCASSLDREGYEQYFGPGTRLTVT.

This clonotype was recorded many times. The rearrangement uses TRBV29-1 and TRBJ2-7, with 7 bases matching TRBD2. Per the germline V gene, CDR1 is SQVTM and CDR2 is ANQGSEA. Unmatched junction bases numbered 5, after V lost 1 base and J lost 2 bases. The CDR3 sequence is 14 residues long. CDR3 coding DNA: TGCAGCGTTGAAGGGGGGGGATTAGCCTACGAGCAGTACTTC. It codes for CSVEGGGLAYEQYF.

The chain employs TRBV6-5 and TRBJ2-7; TRBD2 matches at 14 bases. With 4 bases clipped from V and 0 bases from J, the junction kept 8 bases outside the gene matches. The germline gives CDR1 MNHEY, CDR2 SVGAGI. This CDR3 contains 18 residues. CDR3 in amino acids: CASSFSGTSGGGSYEQYF. For the CDR3, the DNA is TGTGCCAGCAGTTTCTCGGGGACTAGCGGGGGAGGCTCCTACGAGCAGTACTTC.

This clonotype occurred many times. This rearrangement joins TRBV7-3 to TRBJ1-1; D perhaps matches TRBD1 (5 bases). The CDR3 consists of 13 residues. Trimming stripped 2 bases from V and 5 bases from J, with 9 bases between. Germline CDR1 SGHTA, CDR2 FQGTGA. This chain's CDR3 is CASSLFRGTEAFF. CDR3 bases: TGTGCCAGCAGCTTATTCCGGGGGACTGAAGCTTTCTTT.

There are many counts of this clonotype. This sequence joins TRBV29-1 and TRBJ2-7; either TRBD1 or TRBD2 may fit D (5 bases each). This CDR3 has 15 residues. V was trimmed by 0 bases and J by 3 bases, leaving 15 bases between them. Germline V lookup: CDR1 SQVTM, CDR2 ANQGSEA. The CDR3 spells CSVEETRDPYYEQYF. The CDR3 DNA reads as TGCAGCGTTGAAGAAACAAGGGACCCCTACTACGAGCAGTACTTC.

This clonotype was observed at least ten times. This chain connects TRBV12-3 or TRBV12-4 to TRBJ1-3; 7 positions match TRBD1. The CDR3 contains 13 residues. The V segment lost 5 bases and the J segment 4 bases; nucleotides outside the gene matches: 2. CDR3 loop: CASSLQGGNTIYF. The DNA for the CDR3 is TGTGCCAGCAGTCTACAGGGGGGAAACACCATATATTTT.

This clonotype came up once. Since a much larger clone is just one base distant, this may be a read error. The chain employs TRBV20-1 and TRBJ2-5; D is tentatively TRBD1 or TRBD2 (5 bases each). The DNA end is a closer match to TRBJ2-7, so the J assignment may be wrong. Germline lookup yields CDR1 DFQATT and CDR2 SNEGSKA (reference sequence). This CDR3 comprises 15 residues. The CDR3 protein is CSASVRWDVDYEQYF. The CDR3 bases are TGCAGTGCTAGTGTAAGATGGGACGTGGATTACGAGCAGTACTTC.

This chain links TRBV11-3 with TRBJ1-1, with D tentatively TRBD1 (5 bases). The V gene lost 3 bases and the J gene lost 6 bases, with 14 bases spanning the gap. CDR3 length: 14 amino acids. Germline CDR1 is SGHNT and CDR2 is YENEEA. CDR3 loop: CASSFVQGVAEAFF. Written as DNA, the CDR3 is TGTGCCAGCAGCTTTGTGCAGGGTGTCGCTGAAGCTTTCTTT.

V is TRBV4-3 and J is TRBJ1-1; the D gene is possibly TRBD1 (5 bases). The germline CDR1 and CDR2 sequences are LGHNA and YSLEER. V lost 0 bases and J lost 6, with 14 bases in between. The CDR3 contains 15 residues. The CDR3 sequence is CASSQEYQGAPEAFF. In DNA, the CDR3 is TGCGCCAGCAGCCAAGAATATCAGGGAGCCCCTGAAGCTTTCTTT.

The table lists this clonotype with many counts. The chain uses TRBV7-3 and TRBJ2-2; 9 positions match TRBD1. There are 15 residues in the CDR3. The V gene end was trimmed by 8 bases and the J gene end by 2 bases; junction bases not matched to a gene: 6. The V gene's germline CDR1 is SGHTA and CDR2 FQGTGA. The CDR3 DNA reads TGTGCCAGCTCAACAGGGGGCTTAAACACCGGGGAGCTGTTTTTT. It encodes CASSTGGLNTGELFF.

This clonotype was detected only a few times. The gene calls are TRBV19 and TRBJ1-2; TRBD1 is a possible D gene (6 bases). V lost 5 bases and J lost 8, with 12 bases in between. Germline lookup yields CDR1 LNHDA and CDR2 SQIVND (reference sequence). This CDR3 is 12 amino acids long. CDR3 DNA: TGTGCCAGTAGTGTACAGGGCCGCGGCTACACCTTC. This translates into CASSVQGRGYTF.

With respect to this clonotype: An end of the junction does not agree with germline; a read error may underlie this. V gene TRBV24-1 combines with J gene TRBJ2-5; TRBD1 matches at 8 bases. With the DNA end fitting TRBJ2-1 better, the J assignment may be wrong. Germline lookup yields CDR1 KGHDR and CDR2 SFDVKD. This CDR3 is built from 12 residues. The CDR3 DNA reads as TGTGCCATCAGTGACCCCGGGACAGGGCAGTTCTTC. Translation gives CAISDPGTGQFF.

J is TRBJ1-5 and V is TRBV5-5; D is undetermined. Per the germline V gene, CDR1 is SGHKS and CDR2 is YYEKEE (reference sequence). This CDR3 has 14 amino acids. Trimming removed 1 base at V and 5 bases at J, with 10 bases between. As DNA, the CDR3 is TGTGCCAGCAGCTTGCCAGGTTTCTATCAGCCCCAGCATTTT. It codes for CASSLPGFYQPQHF. The variable domain in full, completed from reference TRBV5-5 and TRBJ1-5, reads DAGVTQSPTHLIKTRGQQVTLRCSPISGHKSVSWYQQVLGQGPQFIFQYYEKEERGRGNFPDRFSARQFPNYSSELNVNALLLGDSALYLCASSLPGFYQPQHFGDGTRLSIL.